This paragraph covers one T cell receptor beta chain sequence. Its cognate antigen is unknown. The entry originates in a study of Tregs in tolerant kidney transplant recipients. Unstimulated Tregs (CD4+CD25+CD127-) and CD4+CD25- non-Tregs were sorted from PBMCs. Germline lookup yields CDR1 LNHDA and CDR2 SQIVND (reference sequence). The CDR3 covers 14 residues. The V gene end was trimmed by 4 bases and the J gene end by 6 bases; junction bases not matched to a gene: 7. The method was immunoSEQ multiplex PCR; TCRdb's version includes in-frame clones alone and lacks a portion of them. The data hold around 98,000 clones, with 93% observed a single time. Findings and caveats of the study: The small number of patients limits these findings pending further validation. The most relevant donor-specific Treg TCRbeta repertoire apparently came from expansion with activated donor B cells.

The sequencing here drew on CD4+ T cells from blood, taken before the transplant. This chain uses TRBV19 with TRBJ2-3, with 7 positions matching TRBD1. The source of this sequence is a human donor who received a combined kidney and bone marrow transplant. CDR3 region: CASSTRDSWDTQYF. As DNA, the CDR3 is TGTGCCAGTAGTACCCGGGACAGCTGGGATACGCAGTATTTT.